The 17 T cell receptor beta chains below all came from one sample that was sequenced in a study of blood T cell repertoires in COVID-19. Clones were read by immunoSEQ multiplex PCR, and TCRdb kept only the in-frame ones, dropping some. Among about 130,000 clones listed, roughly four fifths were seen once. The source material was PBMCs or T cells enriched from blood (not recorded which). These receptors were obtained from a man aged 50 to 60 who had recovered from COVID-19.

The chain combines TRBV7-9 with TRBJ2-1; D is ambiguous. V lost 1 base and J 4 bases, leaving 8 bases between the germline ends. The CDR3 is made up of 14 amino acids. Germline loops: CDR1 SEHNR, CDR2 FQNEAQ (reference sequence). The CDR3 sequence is CASSLEIGYNEQFF. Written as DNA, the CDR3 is TGTGCCAGCAGCTTAGAGATCGGTTACAATGAGCAGTTCTTC. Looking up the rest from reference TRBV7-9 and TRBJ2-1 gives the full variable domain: DTGVSQNPRHKITKRGQNVTFRCDPISEHNRLYWYRQTLGQGPEFLTYFQNEAQLEKSRLLSDRFSAERPKGSFSTLEIQRTEQGDSAMYLCASSLEIGYNEQFFGPGTRLTVL.

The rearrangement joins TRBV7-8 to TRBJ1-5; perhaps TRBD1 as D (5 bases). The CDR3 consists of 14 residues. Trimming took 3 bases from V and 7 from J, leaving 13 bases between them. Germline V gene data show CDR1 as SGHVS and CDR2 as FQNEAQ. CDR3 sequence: CASSFNRQKQPQHF. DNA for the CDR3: TGTGCCAGCAGCTTCAACAGACAGAAGCAGCCCCAGCATTTT.

In nucleotides, the CDR3 is TGTGCCAGCAGCTTAGACAGGGGACGGAGGGGCTACACCTTC. It specifies CASSLDRGRRGYTF. The V and J genes are TRBV7-2 and TRBJ1-2; 7 bases are a match to TRBD1. The V segment lost 1 base and the J segment 8 bases; nucleotides outside the gene matches: 7. The CDR3 runs to 14 residues. Germline V gene lookup returns CDR1 SGHTA and CDR2 FQGNSA.

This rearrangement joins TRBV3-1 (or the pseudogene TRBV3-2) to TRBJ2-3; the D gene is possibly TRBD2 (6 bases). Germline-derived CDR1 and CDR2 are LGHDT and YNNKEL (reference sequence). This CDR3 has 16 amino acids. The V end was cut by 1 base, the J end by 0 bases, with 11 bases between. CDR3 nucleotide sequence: TGTGCCAGCAGCCAAGTGGGGGGACCAAGCACAGATACGCAGTATTTT. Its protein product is CASSQVGGPSTDTQYF.

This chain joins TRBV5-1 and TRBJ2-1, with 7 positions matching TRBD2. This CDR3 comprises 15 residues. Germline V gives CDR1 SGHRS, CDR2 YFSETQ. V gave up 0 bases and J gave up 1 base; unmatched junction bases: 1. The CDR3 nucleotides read TGCGCCAGCAGCTTGGACGGGGGGTCCTACAATGAGCAGTTCTTC. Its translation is CASSLDGGSYNEQFF.

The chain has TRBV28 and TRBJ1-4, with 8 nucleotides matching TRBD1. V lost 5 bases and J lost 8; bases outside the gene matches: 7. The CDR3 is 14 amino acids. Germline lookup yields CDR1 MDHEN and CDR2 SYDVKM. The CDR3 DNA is TGTGCCAGCAGTCCTCGACAGGGGATCGAAAAACTGTTTTTT. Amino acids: CASSPRQGIEKLFF.

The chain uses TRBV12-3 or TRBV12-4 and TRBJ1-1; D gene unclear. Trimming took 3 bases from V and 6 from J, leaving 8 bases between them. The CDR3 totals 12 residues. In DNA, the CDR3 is TGTGCCAGCAGTTTTATCCGTTCTGAAGCTTTCTTT. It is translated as CASSFIRSEAFF.

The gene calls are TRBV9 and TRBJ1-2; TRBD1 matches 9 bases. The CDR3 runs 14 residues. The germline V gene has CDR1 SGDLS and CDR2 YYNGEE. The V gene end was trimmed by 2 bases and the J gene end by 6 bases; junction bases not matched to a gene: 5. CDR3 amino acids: CASSVDRGDHGYTF. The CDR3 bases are TGTGCCAGCAGCGTCGACAGGGGGGACCATGGCTACACCTTC. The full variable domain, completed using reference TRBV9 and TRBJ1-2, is DSGVTQTPKHLITATGQRVTLRCSPRSGDLSVYWYQQSLDQGLQFLIQYYNGEERAKGNILERFSAQQFPDLHSELNLSSLELGDSALYFCASSVDRGDHGYTFGSGTRLTVV.

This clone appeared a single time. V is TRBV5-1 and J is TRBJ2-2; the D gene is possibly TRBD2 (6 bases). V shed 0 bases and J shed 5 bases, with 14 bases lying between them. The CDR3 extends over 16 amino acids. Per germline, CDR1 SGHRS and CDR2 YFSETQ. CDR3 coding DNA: TGCGCCAGCAGCTTGGAGGGAGGACACGGGACCGGGGAGCTGTTTTTT. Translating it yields CASSLEGGHGTGELFF. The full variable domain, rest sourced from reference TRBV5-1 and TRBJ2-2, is KAGVTQTPRYLIKTRGQQVTLSCSPISGHRSVSWYQQTPGQGLQFLFEYFSETQRNKGNFPGRFSGRQFSNSRSEMNVSTLELGDSALYLCASSLEGGHGTGELFFGEGSRLTVL.

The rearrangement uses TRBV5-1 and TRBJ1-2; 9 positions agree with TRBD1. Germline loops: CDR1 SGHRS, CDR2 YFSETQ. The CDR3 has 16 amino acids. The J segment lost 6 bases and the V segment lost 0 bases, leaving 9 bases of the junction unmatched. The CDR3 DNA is TGCGCCAGCAGCTTGGCTCCGGGACAGGGTAAAGATGGCTACACCTTC. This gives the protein CASSLAPGQGKDGYTF.

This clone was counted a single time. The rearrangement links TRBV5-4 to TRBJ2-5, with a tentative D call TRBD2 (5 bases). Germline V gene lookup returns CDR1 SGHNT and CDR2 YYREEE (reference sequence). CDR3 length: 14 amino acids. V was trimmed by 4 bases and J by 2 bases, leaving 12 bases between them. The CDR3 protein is CASSRAEGQETQYF. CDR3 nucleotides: TGTGCCAGCAGCCGAGCAGAGGGTCAAGAGACCCAGTACTTC. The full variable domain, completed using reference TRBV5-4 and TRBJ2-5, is ETGVTQSPTHLIKTRGQQVTLRCSSQSGHNTVSWYQQALGQGPQFIFQYYREEENGRGNFPPRFSGLQFPNYSSELNVNALELDDSALYLCASSRAEGQETQYFGPGTRLLVL.

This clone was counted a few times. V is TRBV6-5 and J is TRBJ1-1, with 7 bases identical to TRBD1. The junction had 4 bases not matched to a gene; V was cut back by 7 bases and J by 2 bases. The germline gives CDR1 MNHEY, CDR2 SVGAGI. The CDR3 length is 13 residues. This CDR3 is CASTRTGNTEAFF. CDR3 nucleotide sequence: TGTGCCAGCACCAGGACAGGAAACACTGAAGCTTTCTTT.

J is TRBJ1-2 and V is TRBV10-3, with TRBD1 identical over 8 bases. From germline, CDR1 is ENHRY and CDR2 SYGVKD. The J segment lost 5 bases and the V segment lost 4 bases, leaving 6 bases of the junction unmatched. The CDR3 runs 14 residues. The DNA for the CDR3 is TGTGCCATCAGTGGGCAGGGGGCCGCATATGGCTACACCTTC. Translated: CAISGQGAAYGYTF.

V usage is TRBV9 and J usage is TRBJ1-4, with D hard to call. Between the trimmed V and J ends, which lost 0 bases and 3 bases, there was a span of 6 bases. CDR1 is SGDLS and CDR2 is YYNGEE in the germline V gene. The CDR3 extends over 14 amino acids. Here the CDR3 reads CASSVDPANEKLFF. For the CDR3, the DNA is TGTGCCAGCAGCGTAGACCCAGCTAATGAAAAACTGTTTTTT.

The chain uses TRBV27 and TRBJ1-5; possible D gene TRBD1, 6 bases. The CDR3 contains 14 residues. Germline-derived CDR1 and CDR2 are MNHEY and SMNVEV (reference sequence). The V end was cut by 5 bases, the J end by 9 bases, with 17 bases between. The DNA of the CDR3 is TGTGCCAGCAGTCCCTCAGGGGCCCCCGTGCCCCAGCATTTT. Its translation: CASSPSGAPVPQHF.

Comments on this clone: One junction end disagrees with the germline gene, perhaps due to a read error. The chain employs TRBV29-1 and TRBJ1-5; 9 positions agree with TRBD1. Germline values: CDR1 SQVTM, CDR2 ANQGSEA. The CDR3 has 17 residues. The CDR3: CSVPAGMGTGSDQPQHF. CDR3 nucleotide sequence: TGTAGCGTGCCGGCGGGGATGGGGACAGGGAGCGATCAGCCCCAGCATTTT. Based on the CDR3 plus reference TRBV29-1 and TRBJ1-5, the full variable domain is SAVISQKPSRDICQRGTSLTIQCQVDSQVTMMFWYRQQPGQSLTLIATANQGSEATYESGFVIDKFPISRPNLTFSTLTVSNMSPEDSSIYLCSVPAGMGTGSDQPQHFGDGTRLSIL.

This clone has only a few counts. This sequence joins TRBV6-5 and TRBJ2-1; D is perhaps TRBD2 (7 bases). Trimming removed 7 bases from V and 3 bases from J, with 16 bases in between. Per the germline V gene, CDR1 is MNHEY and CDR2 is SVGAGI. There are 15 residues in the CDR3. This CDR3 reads CASIKTGGGYNEQFF. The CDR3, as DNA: TGTGCCAGCATCAAAACGGGGGGCGGCTACAATGAGCAGTTCTTC.